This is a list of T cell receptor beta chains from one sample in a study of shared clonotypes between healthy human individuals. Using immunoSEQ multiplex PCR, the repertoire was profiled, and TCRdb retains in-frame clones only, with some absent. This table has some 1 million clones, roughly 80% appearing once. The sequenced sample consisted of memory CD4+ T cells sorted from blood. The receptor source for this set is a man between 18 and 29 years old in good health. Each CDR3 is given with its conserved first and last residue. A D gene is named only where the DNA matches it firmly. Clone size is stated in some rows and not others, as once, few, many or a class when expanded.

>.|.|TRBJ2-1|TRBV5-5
CASSVLWGEQFF
TGTGCCAGCAGCGTTCTCTGGGGTGAGCAGTTCTTC
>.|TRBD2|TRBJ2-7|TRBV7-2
CASSAQGSGRTEQYF
TGTGCCAGCAGCGCGCAAGGTAGCGGGAGAACCGAGCAGTACTTC
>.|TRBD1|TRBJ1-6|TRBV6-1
CASSAGTGSSNSPLHF
TGTGCCAGCAGTGCCGGGACAGGGTCCTCTAATTCACCCCTCCACTTT
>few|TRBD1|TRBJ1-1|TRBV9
CASSVEQGMNTEAFF
TGTGCCAGCAGCGTAGAACAGGGGATGAACACTGAAGCTTTCTTT
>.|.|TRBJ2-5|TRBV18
CASSLKRDIQGETQYF
TGTGCCAGCTCACTTAAGAGGGACATACAGGGAGAGACCCAGTACTTC
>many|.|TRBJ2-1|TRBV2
CASMRQEHYNEQFF
TGTGCCAGCATGAGACAGGAACACTACAATGAGCAGTTCTTC
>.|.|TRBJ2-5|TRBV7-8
CASSPYQETQYF
TGTGCCAGCAGCCCGTACCAAGAGACCCAGTACTTC
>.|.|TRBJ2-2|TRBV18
CASSPSVGELFF
TGTGCCAGCTCACCTTCGGTCGGGGAGCTGTTTTTT
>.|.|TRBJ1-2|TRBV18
CASSPQEKEGYTF
TGTGCCAGCTCACCTCAAGAAAAGGAAGGCTACACCTTC
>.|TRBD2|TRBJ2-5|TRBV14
CASSQGGWRGVQETQYF
TGTGCCAGCAGCCAAGGAGGCTGGCGGGGGGTTCAAGAGACCCAGTACTTC
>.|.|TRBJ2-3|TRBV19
CASSMLGTYGTDTQYF
TGTGCCAGTAGTATGTTGGGGACGTACGGCACAGATACGCAGTATTTT
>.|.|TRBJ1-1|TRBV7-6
CASSLAPTVGRAEAFF
TGTGCCAGCAGCTTAGCGCCGACAGTAGGTCGCGCTGAAGCTTTCTTT
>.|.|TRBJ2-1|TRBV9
CASSVVVGEQFF
TGTGCCAGCAGCGTAGTAGTTGGCGAGCAGTTCTTC
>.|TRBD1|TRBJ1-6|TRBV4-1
CASSQEGFRTGGDSPLHF
TGCGCCAGCAGCCAAGAAGGCTTCCGGACAGGTGGGGATTCACCCCTCCACTTT
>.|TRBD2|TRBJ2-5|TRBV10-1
CASSHGTSGGRGTQYF
TGCGCCAGCAGCCACGGGACTAGCGGGGGGCGCGGGACCCAGTACTTC
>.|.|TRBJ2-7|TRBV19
CASSIAGTYEQYF
TGTGCCAGTAGTATCGCAGGGACCTACGAGCAGTACTTC
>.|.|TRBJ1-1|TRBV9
CASSPPEFENTEAFF
TGTGCCAGCAGCCCCCCCGAGTTTGAGAACACTGAAGCTTTCTTT
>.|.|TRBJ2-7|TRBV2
CASSDRGQYEQYF
TGTGCCAGCAGTGATAGAGGGCAATACGAGCAGTACTTC
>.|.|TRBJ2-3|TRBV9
CASSSADTQYF
TGTGCCAGCTCCTCGGCAGATACGCAGTATTTT
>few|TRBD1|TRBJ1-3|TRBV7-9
CASSLGTGGASSYGNTIYF
TGTGCCAGCAGCCTCGGGACAGGGGGCGCGTCGTCATATGGAAACACCATATATTTT
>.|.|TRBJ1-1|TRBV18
CASSPRLAGNTEAFF
TGTGCCAGCTCACCACGCTTGGCGGGGAACACTGAAGCTTTCTTT
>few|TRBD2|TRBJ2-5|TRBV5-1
CASSSASGGLATQYF
TGCGCCAGCAGCTCCGCCTCGGGGGGGCTCGCGACCCAGTACTTC
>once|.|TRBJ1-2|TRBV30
CAWSVEGMGGYTF
TGTGCCTGGAGTGTAGAGGGTATGGGCGGCTACACCTTC
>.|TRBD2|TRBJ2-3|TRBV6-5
CASRTSGGADTQYF
TGTGCCAGCAGGACTAGCGGGGGGGCAGATACGCAGTATTTT
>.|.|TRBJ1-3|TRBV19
CASTRRPGNTIYF
TGTGCCAGTACCAGACGCCCGGGGAACACCATATATTTT
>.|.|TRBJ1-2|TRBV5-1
CASSLAVTGNYGYTF
TGCGCCAGCAGCTTGGCCGTAACAGGGAACTATGGCTACACCTTC
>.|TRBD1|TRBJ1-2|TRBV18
CASSPTGQGFPLANYGYTF
TGTGCCAGCTCACCCACTGGACAGGGCTTTCCTTTAGCTAACTATGGCTACACCTTC
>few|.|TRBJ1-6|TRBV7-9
CASSLRDNSPLHF
TGTGCCAGCAGCTTAAGAGATAATTCACCCCTCCACTTT
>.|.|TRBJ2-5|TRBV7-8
CASRGLSQETQYF
TGTGCCAGCAGGGGGCTAAGCCAAGAGACCCAGTACTTC
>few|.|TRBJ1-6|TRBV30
CAWNRDTNSPLHF
TGTGCCTGGAACCGGGACACAAATTCACCCCTCCACTTT
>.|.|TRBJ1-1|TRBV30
CAWSVRGMAEAFF
TGTGCCTGGAGTGTAAGAGGGATGGCTGAAGCTTTCTTT
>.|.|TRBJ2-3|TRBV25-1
CASRGDEKDTQYF
TGTGCCAGCAGAGGGGACGAAAAAGATACGCAGTATTTT
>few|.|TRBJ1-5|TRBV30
CAWSKVGVKDQPQHF
TGTGCCTGGAGTAAGGTGGGAGTCAAGGATCAGCCCCAGCATTTT
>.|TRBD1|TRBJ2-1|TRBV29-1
CSAEPRGRTGSSYNEQFF
TGCAGCGCCGAGCCCAGGGGGCGAACCGGGTCAAGCTACAATGAGCAGTTCTTC
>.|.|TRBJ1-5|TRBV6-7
CASSLPYNQGRQDSNQPQHF
TGTGCCAGCAGTCTCCCTTACAATCAGGGGCGACAAGATAGCAATCAGCCCCAGCATTTT
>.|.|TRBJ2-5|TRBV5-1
CASSLQMKRETQYF
TGCGCCAGCAGCTTGCAGATGAAAAGGGAGACCCAGTACTTC
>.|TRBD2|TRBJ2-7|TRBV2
CASSNGGGMGSYEQYF
TGTGCCAGCAGCAACGGGGGGGGAATGGGATCCTACGAGCAGTACTTC
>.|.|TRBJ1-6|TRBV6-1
CASSELAGNSPLHF
TGTGCCAGCAGTGAACTGGCAGGGAATTCACCCCTCCACTTT
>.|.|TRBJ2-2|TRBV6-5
CASSYLGRAAELFF
TGTGCCAGCAGTTACTTGGGGCGGGCGGCGGAGCTGTTTTTT
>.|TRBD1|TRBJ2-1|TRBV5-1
CASSPRPGQGGNEQFF
TGCGCCAGCAGCCCGCGACCGGGACAGGGGGGCAATGAGCAGTTCTTC
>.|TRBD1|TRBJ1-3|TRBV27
CASSRTGGPGNTIYF
TGTGCCAGCAGTCGTACAGGGGGCCCTGGAAACACCATATATTTT
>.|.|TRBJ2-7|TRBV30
CAWIVPSYEQYF
TGTGCCTGGATAGTACCCTCCTACGAGCAGTACTTC
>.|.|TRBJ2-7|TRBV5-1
CASRAAYEQYF
TGCGCCAGCAGGGCGGCCTACGAGCAGTACTTC
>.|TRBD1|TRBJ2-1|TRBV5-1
CASSSGQGDYNEQFF
TGCGCCAGCTCTTCGGGGCAGGGGGACTACAATGAGCAGTTCTTC
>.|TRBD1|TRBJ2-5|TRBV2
CASSSGGQGGETQYF
TGTGCCAGCAGTTCTGGGGGACAGGGCGGGGAGACCCAGTACTTC
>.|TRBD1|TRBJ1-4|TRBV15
CATSSLGQGARKLFF
TGTGCCACCAGCAGCTTGGGACAGGGGGCAAGGAAACTGTTTTTT
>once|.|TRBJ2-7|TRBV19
CASSIRRGPPYEQYF
TGTGCCAGTAGTATCCGGCGGGGGCCCCCTTACGAGCAGTACTTC